This TCR beta chain was recorded in a study of CD8+ T cells in alopecia areata (dated 2018 in TCRdb). Study-wide context: The treated patients, all with moderate-to-severe alopecia areata, were enrolled in an open-label pilot trial of oral tofacitinib given at 5 to 10 mg twice daily. Patients received tofacitinib for 6 to 18 months and were then followed off drug for 6 months to check for delayed response and recurrence. For the treated patients, the SALT score, which quantifies what percentage of scalp surface area is affected, served as the measure of disease severity. High-throughput TCRbeta sequencing was used to examine T cell clonal expansion in alopecia areata in both the C3H/HeJ mouse model and human patients. On the human side, TCRbeta sequencing was run on scalp tissue and on sorted CD4+ and CD8+ peripheral blood T cells from healthy controls and from alopecia areata patients with either patchy or totalis/universalis disease. Biopsies were taken from tofacitinib-treated patients at baseline and at 4 and 24 weeks of treatment, and a later scalp biopsy was taken in several of the tofacitinib-treated patients. Scalp clonality was compared across normal scalp (n=4), patchy alopecia areata scalp (n=8), and alopecia totalis/universalis scalp (n=8). The RNA source kit depended on sample type: the PAXgene miRNA kit for fixed scalp, the miRNeasy kit for PBMCs, and the RNeasy kit for mouse skin. Amplification of TCRbeta CDR3 regions was done by immunoSEQ multiplex PCR using 35 Vbeta forward primers and 13 Jbeta reverse primers.

This clone was recorded a few times. Its cognate antigen has yet to be identified. There are no base qualities to consult, and no much larger clone falls within one base. The library was built by means of the immunoSEQ multiplex PCR assay. To provide template for TCR sequencing, every sample had RNA extracted and reverse transcribed into cDNA. SuperScript III was used for first-strand cDNA synthesis, primed with a 2:1 mix of oligo-dT and random hexamers. A synthetic immune receptor repertoire was used to measure amplification bias, and any remaining bias was corrected computationally. As for how the authors treated the data: Raw reads were preprocessed for error removal, and CDR3 was defined according to IMGT conventions as running from the conserved cysteine to phenylalanine. Clonality was computed by normalizing Shannon entropy by log2 of the number of productive unique TCRs and subtracting the result from 1. Whether each scalp clone was CD4 or CD8 was inferred by checking scalp TCRbeta sequences against the CD4 and CD8 repertoires from sorted blood. TCRdb retrieved this table from immuneACCESS and kept in-frame rearrangements only. Not all clones are present; in checked studies, unresolved V genes account for under half, and no reason is known for the remainder. That table gives V, J and clone size, and the DNA gave D and trimming. For this sample there are more than 150,000 clones; around 58% appear just once. The ten largest clonotypes hold around 12% of the sample.

Broad study findings and their caveats: Shared TCR sequences between patients were less evident than in mice, which may be partly attributable to HLA diversity in the patient population. Many expanded lesional clones were found to persist in scalp and blood during tofacitinib treatment, and relapse after treatment cessation may be partly explained by this persistence. Unlike mouse skin, which is dominated by gammadelta T cells, normal human skin has resident alphabeta T cells that are also sequenced, and this complicates analysis of the scalp TCR repertoire. Because the treated cohort was small and included a single nonresponder, larger studies are needed to assess links between baseline CD8+ expansion and response. Tofacitinib significantly decreased scalp clonality and the number of expanded CD8+ clones among the top 100 scalp clones. Lesional scalp, especially in alopecia totalis/universalis, showed higher clonality and more expanded CD8+ clones than normal scalp, suggesting antigenic drive.

In light of the paper, this sample's time point label describes: 24 weeks on oral tofacitinib. The treatment or condition label here, explained by the study, means: oral pan-JAK inhibitor, 5-10 mg twice daily. From alopecia areata patients, peripheral blood was collected along with lesional scalp punch biopsies. PBMCs were isolated by density centrifugation and stained for CD3, CD4 and CD8, after which CD4+ and CD8+ T cells were sorted on a FACSAria. V and J are truncated by 6 bases and 0 bases respectively, leaving an intervening sequence of 5 bases. Taken from the germline V gene, the CDR1 and CDR2 loops are ENHRY and SYGVKD. Its CDR3 holds 13 amino acids, cysteine through phenylalanine. The read is trimmed to its CDR3 DNA, 39 bases read in frame from base 1.

The TCR was taken from a human donor with alopecia areata. The chain links TRBV10-3 with TRBJ1-4; no D segment can be confidently identified. The input for sequencing was CD8+ T cells sorted from blood, taken at week 24, from a patient treated with tofacitinib. The CDR3 protein sequence reads: CAISAATNEKLFF. The sequenced DNA: TGTGCCATCAGCGCGGCAACTAATGAAAAACTGTTTTTT.